Following are 21 T cell receptor beta chains from one sample sequenced in a study of T cell repertoires in cytomegalovirus infection. TCRdb ran MiXCR on the reads and lists one entry per CDR3 protein. The sample holds fewer than 550,000 distinct CDR3 sequences, 10% to 12% seen once. Input material: PBMCs. These receptors came from a human donor in good health (CMV status not recorded). Some clones in this sample may be carry-over from other donors' samples.

This clonotype was seen only a few times. The CDR3 here is CSARDGTVSSYEQYF. DNA of the CDR3: TGCAGTGCTAGAGATGGTACGGTTAGCTCCTACGAGCAGTACTTC. This chain uses TRBV20-1 with TRBJ2-7; the D is unclear. Trimming took off 0 bases at V and 0 bases at J, with 12 bases between the two ends. Germline CDR1 reads DFQATT; CDR2 reads SNEGSKA (reference sequence). The CDR3 loop spans 15 amino acids.

V gene TRBV9 combines with J gene TRBJ2-7, with D unresolved. This CDR3 comprises 14 residues. Deletions cut 4 bases from V and 7 bases from J, with 18 bases between. CDR1 and CDR2 from the germline V gene are SGDLS and YYNGEE. The CDR3 sequence: CASSPAGSEGEQYF. As DNA, the CDR3 is TGTGCCAGCAGCCCCGCAGGATCAGAAGGGGAGCAGTACTTC.

This clonotype was counted a few times. The chain recombines TRBV30 with TRBJ2-1; 8 nucleotides align to TRBD2. The J segment lost 3 bases and the V segment lost 3 bases, leaving 4 bases of the junction unmatched. The CDR3 has 14 amino acids. Germline CDR1 and CDR2: GTSNPN and SVGIG (reference sequence). The CDR3 region is CAWSSSGGYNEQFF. The CDR3 DNA sequence: TGTGCCTGGAGCTCCAGCGGGGGCTACAATGAGCAGTTCTTC.

This clonotype was counted at least ten times. This chain connects TRBV6-2 or TRBV6-3 to TRBJ2-7; D perhaps matches TRBD2 (7 bases). CDR1 is MNHEY and CDR2 is SVGEGT in the germline V gene. The CDR3 has 16 residues. V was pared by 7 bases and J by 0 bases, with 19 bases between. Here the CDR3 DNA reads TGTGCCAGCACCTCTACGGGGGGCGGGTCCTCCTACGAGCAGTACTTC. Its protein is CASTSTGGGSSYEQYF.

As for this clonotype: One base away lies a much larger clone, so this may be a sequencing read error. V and J are TRBV6-2 or TRBV6-3 and TRBJ2-3; perhaps D is TRBD1 or TRBD2 (5 bases each). CDR1 and CDR2 from the germline V gene are MNHEY and SVGEGT. Trimming shortened V by 5 bases and J by 2 bases, and 20 bases separated the two germline ends. CDR3 size: 17 residues. DNA for the CDR3: TGTGCCAGCAGTGCCCGAGCGATCCGGGGACCCACAGATACGCAGTATTTT. It codes for CASSARAIRGPTDTQYF.

This clonotype has a count of ten or more. The chain has TRBV7-3 and TRBJ2-1; perhaps D is TRBD1 or TRBD2 (5 bases each). This CDR3 has 14 residues. Trimming stripped 3 bases from V and 9 bases from J, with 15 bases between. Germline V gene lookup returns CDR1 SGHTA and CDR2 FQGTGA. The CDR3 reads CASSFGALGGEQFF. CDR3 nucleotides: TGTGCCAGCAGCTTCGGGGCGCTTGGGGGTGAGCAGTTCTTC. Combining the CDR3 with reference TRBV7-3 and TRBJ2-1 gives the whole variable domain GAGVSQTPSNKVTEKGKYVELRCDPISGHTALYWYRQSLGQGPEFLIYFQGTGAADDSGLPNDRFFAVRPEGSVSTLKIQRTERGDSAVYLCASSFGALGGEQFFGPGTRLTVL.

This clonotype was observed many times. The rearrangement joins TRBV20-1 to TRBJ2-7, with TRBD2 matching over 12 bases. From germline, CDR1 is DFQATT and CDR2 SNEGSKA (reference sequence). V dropped 3 bases and J dropped 3; count of bases not matched to a gene: 6. The length of the CDR3 is 15 residues. For the CDR3, the DNA is TGCAGTGCTAGGTTTACTAGCGGGGGGTACTACGAGCAGTACTTC. This encodes CSARFTSGGYYEQYF.

This clonotype has just a few counts. The chain carries TRBV19 and TRBJ2-5, with TRBD2 matching 14 bases. V dropped 0 bases and J dropped 6; count of bases not matched to a gene: 3. Per the germline V gene, CDR1 is LNHDA and CDR2 is SQIVND (reference sequence). The CDR3 runs to 16 residues. CDR3: CASSIEGTSGRKTQYF. CDR3 DNA: TGTGCCAGTAGTATAGAAGGGACTAGCGGGAGAAAGACCCAGTACTTC.

This clonotype was observed many times. This CDR3 is CASSGRGQVDWGEQFF. For the CDR3, the DNA is TGTGCCAGCAGCGGGAGGGGACAGGTTGATTGGGGTGAGCAGTTCTTC. This chain connects TRBV7-8 to TRBJ2-1; a weak D match, TRBD1 (8 bases). V lost 5 bases and J 9 bases, leaving 23 bases between the germline ends. The CDR3 runs 16 residues. Germline V lookup: CDR1 SGHVS, CDR2 FQNEAQ.

At least ten counts were recorded for this clonotype. The chain recombines TRBV28 with TRBJ2-5; TRBD2 aligns across 13 bases. The CDR3 contains 16 residues. Germline lookup yields CDR1 MDHEN and CDR2 SYDVKM. The V gene end was trimmed by 6 bases and the J gene end by 5 bases; junction bases not matched to a gene: 9. CDR3 DNA: TGTGCCAGCAGCCGTCTCGGGACTAGCGGGACCGAGACCCAGTACTTC. The encoded protein is CASSRLGTSGTETQYF.

The table lists this clonotype with many counts. The V and J genes are TRBV11-2 and TRBJ1-3, with 7 bases that match TRBD1. Germline V lookup: CDR1 SGHAT, CDR2 FQNNGV. The CDR3 contains 14 residues. The J segment lost 6 bases and the V segment lost 5 bases, leaving 7 bases of the junction unmatched. The CDR3, as DNA: TGTGCCAGCAGCCCCCGACAGGGACAAAACACCATATATTTT. Its protein is CASSPRQGQNTIYF.

In its sample, this clonotype was seen many times. This sequence joins TRBV6-6 and TRBJ2-4, with a weak D call TRBD1 (5 bases). CDR1 and CDR2 (germline): MNHNY, SVGAGI (reference sequence). The CDR3 is 16 amino acids. Trimming removed 1 base at V and 0 bases at J, with 10 bases between. In DNA form, the CDR3 reads TGTGCCAGCAGTTACTTCCAGGGTGCAGCCAAAAACATTCAGTACTTC. Its translation: CASSYFQGAAKNIQYF.

This clonotype was seen at least ten times. V and J are TRBV7-3 and TRBJ2-3; unclear D gene. The CDR3 contains 13 residues. Trimming stripped 8 bases from V and 0 bases from J, with 9 bases between. Germline CDR1 is SGHTA and CDR2 is FQGTGA. This CDR3 reads CASSASSTDTQYF. CDR3 nucleotides: TGTGCCAGCTCGGCATCTAGCACAGATACGCAGTATTTT.

The sample holds many counts of this clonotype. The chain combines TRBV20-1 with TRBJ2-7; D perhaps matches TRBD1 (5 bases). Looked up from germline, CDR1 is DFQATT and CDR2 is SNEGSKA (reference sequence). The CDR3 extends over 14 amino acids. The germline V and J ends were trimmed by 0 bases and 2 bases, with 11 bases remaining between them. Written as DNA, the CDR3 is TGCAGTGCTAGAGATCCCCCCAGGGCCTACGAGCAGTACTTC. Its translation is CSARDPPRAYEQYF.

With respect to this clonotype: This sequence may be a read error, since a much larger clone differs from it by one base. The V and J genes are TRBV5-1 and TRBJ1-1; TRBD1 is a possible D gene (5 bases). Deletions cut 0 bases from V and 5 bases from J, with 14 bases between. The CDR3 sequence is 15 residues long. The V gene's germline CDR1 is SGHRS and CDR2 YFSETQ. The DNA of the CDR3 is TGCGCCAGCAGCTTGGCAAGCTCCTGGGGGACTGAAGCTTTCTTT. This encodes CASSLASSWGTEAFF.

The sample holds many counts of this clonotype. CDR3 nucleotides: TGCGCCAGCATGCCCTCCCGTGGTGGCTACACCTTC. It specifies CASMPSRGGYTF. The genes are TRBV10-2 and TRBJ1-2; D is ambiguous. The CDR3 has 12 residues. The germline gives CDR1 WSHSY, CDR2 SAAADI. With 7 bases removed from V and 7 bases from J, the gap between germline ends came to 13 bases.

The gene calls are TRBV29-1 and TRBJ1-2; perhaps TRBD1 as D (5 bases). The CDR3 contains 13 residues. CDR1 is SQVTM, CDR2 ANQGSEA, per germline. The V end lost 6 bases, the J end lost 4 bases, and 15 bases lay between the germline ends. CDR3 residues: CSVDQGSGYGYTF. CDR3 coding DNA: TGCAGCGTCGACCAGGGATCTGGCTATGGCTACACCTTC.

This chain connects TRBV2 to TRBJ2-1; perhaps TRBD1 as D (6 bases). This CDR3 is built from 10 residues. Germline V lookup: CDR1 SNHLY, CDR2 FYNNEI. The V end lost 6 bases, the J end lost 12 bases, and 9 bases lay between the germline ends. CDR3: CASSGQSQFF. The CDR3 DNA sequence: TGTGCCAGCAGCGGACAGTCGCAGTTCTTC.

This clonotype was observed many times. The chain carries TRBV7-2 and TRBJ1-5; a weak D match, TRBD1 (6 bases). The CDR3 covers 16 residues. V was clipped by 5 bases and J by 6 bases, with 20 bases between them. Per the germline V gene, CDR1 is SGHTA and CDR2 is FQGNSA. In nucleotides, the CDR3 is TGTGCCAGCAGCACCCGGACAGCTTTCACGGGTCAGCCCCAGCATTTT. Protein product: CASSTRTAFTGQPQHF.

This clonotype was picked up many times. The rearrangement uses TRBV4-1 and TRBJ2-7, with TRBD2 as a possible D gene (5 bases). From germline, CDR1 is MGHRA and CDR2 YSYEKL. The V end was cut by 0 bases, the J end by 8 bases, with 17 bases between. The CDR3 contains 15 residues. CDR3 sequence: CASSQERARSGQQYF. Written as DNA, the CDR3 is TGCGCCAGCAGCCAAGAACGCGCCCGAAGCGGCCAGCAGTACTTC.

This clonotype was observed many times. The CDR3 DNA sequence: TGTGCCAGCCAACGGGCGGGGACGAACACTGAAGCTTTCTTT. Translating gives CASQRAGTNTEAFF. The V call is TRBV7-2, the J call TRBJ1-1, with D possibly TRBD1 on 5 matching bases. Between the trimmed V and J ends, which lost 8 bases and 1 base, there was a span of 14 bases. The germline V gene has CDR1 SGHTA and CDR2 FQGNSA. The CDR3 spans 14 residues.